Each of the 27 T cell receptor beta chains below was sequenced from the same sample in a study of cytomegalovirus exposure and HLA in healthy donors. Amplification used 60 Vbeta primers and 13 Jbeta primers. The repertoire was sequenced with immunoSEQ multiplex PCR; TCRdb's copy has only in-frame clones and lacks some. The sample records 100,000 to 150,000 clones, under 85% being singletons. The sample consisted of PBMCs. All receptors derive from a boy between 10 and 17 years old in good health and CMV-seronegative.

The rearrangement joins TRBV7-2 to TRBJ2-7; 8 nucleotides agree with TRBD1. The V gene end was trimmed by 5 bases and the J gene end by 3 bases; junction bases not matched to a gene: 6. Germline V lookup: CDR1 SGHTA, CDR2 FQGNSA. This CDR3 comprises 14 residues. The CDR3 is CASSQAGGSYEQYF. The CDR3 DNA follows: TGTGCCAGCAGCCAAGCAGGGGGCAGCTACGAGCAGTACTTC. The complete variable domain, with remaining parts taken from reference TRBV7-2 and TRBJ2-7, reads GAGVSQSPSNKVTEKGKDVELRCDPISGHTALYWYRQSLGQGLEFLIYFQGNSAPDKSGLPSDRFSAERTGGSVSTLTIQRTQQEDSAVYLCASSQAGGSYEQYFGPGTRLTVT.

V gene TRBV7-3 combines with J gene TRBJ2-1; TRBD2 is a possible D gene (5 bases). Germline CDR1 SGHTA, CDR2 FQGTGA. The CDR3 is 14 amino acids. The germline V and J ends were trimmed by 2 bases and 5 bases, with 10 bases remaining between them. The CDR3 DNA reads as TGTGCCAGCAGCTTAGGCGGGTCCCACAATGAGCAGTTCTTC. Protein product: CASSLGGSHNEQFF. The entire variable domain, with the rest obtained from reference TRBV7-3 and TRBJ2-1, is as follows: GAGVSQTPSNKVTEKGKYVELRCDPISGHTALYWYRQSLGQGPEFLIYFQGTGAADDSGLPNDRFFAVRPEGSVSTLKIQRTERGDSAVYLCASSLGGSHNEQFFGPGTRLTVL.

The V and J genes are TRBV9 and TRBJ2-2, with 9 nucleotides matching TRBD2. The J segment lost 4 bases and the V segment lost 2 bases, leaving 12 bases of the junction unmatched. The germline V gene has CDR1 SGDLS and CDR2 YYNGEE. The CDR3 is 18 amino acids. CDR3: CASSVLPGGGAATGELFF. The CDR3 bases are TGTGCCAGCAGCGTTCTACCTGGCGGGGGGGCCGCCACCGGGGAGCTGTTTTTT.

The chain recombines TRBV9 with TRBJ1-2, with D uncertain. The CDR3 runs to 13 residues. Germline assignment: CDR1 SGDLS and CDR2 YYNGEE. The V and J ends lost 4 bases and 8 bases respectively, with 15 bases between them. CDR3 sequence: CASSLTLVGGYTF. The CDR3 nucleotides read TGTGCCAGCAGCTTGACTCTGGTTGGGGGCTACACCTTC.

V gene TRBV6-1 combines with J gene TRBJ2-6, with TRBD1 identical over 7 bases. This CDR3 comprises 14 residues. Per the germline V gene, CDR1 is MNHNS and CDR2 is SASEGT. Unmatched junction bases numbered 1, after V lost 6 bases and J lost 2 bases. Here the CDR3 reads CASRTGTGANVLTF. Here the CDR3 DNA reads TGTGCCAGCAGGACAGGGACTGGGGCCAACGTCCTGACTTTC.

V gene TRBV2 combines with J gene TRBJ1-1; a weak D match, TRBD1 (5 bases). V lost 10 bases and J lost 6, with 15 bases in between. Per the germline V gene, CDR1 is SNHLY and CDR2 is FYNNEI. The CDR3 consists of 12 residues. The CDR3 sequence is CAIGVGGPEAFF. The CDR3 nucleotides are TGTGCCATCGGTGTCGGGGGTCCTGAAGCTTTCTTT.

V gene TRBV10-2 combines with J gene TRBJ1-5; D call uncertain. The germline V gene has CDR1 WSHSY and CDR2 SAAADI. V gave up 8 bases and J gave up 3 bases, with 8 bases separating them. The CDR3 consists of 12 residues. The CDR3, as DNA: TGCGCCAGCGGTACACCCAATCAGCCCCAGCATTTT. Encoded protein: CASGTPNQPQHF.

V gene TRBV5-4 combines with J gene TRBJ2-7; D call uncertain. With 3 bases removed from V and 9 bases from J, the gap between germline ends came to 10 bases. The CDR3 is 11 residues long. The germline gives CDR1 SGHNT, CDR2 YYREEE (reference sequence). CDR3 amino acids: CASSSEVGQYF. The DNA for the CDR3 is TGTGCCAGCAGCTCCGAGGTCGGGCAGTACTTC.

The chain employs TRBV7-2 and TRBJ2-1; maybe TRBD1 (5 bases). In germline, CDR1 is SGHTA, CDR2 FQGNSA. Trimming left V 1 base short and J 5 bases short, with 12 bases between. This CDR3 comprises 15 residues. CDR3 amino acids: CASSLVARRDNEQFF. CDR3 DNA: TGTGCCAGCAGCTTAGTCGCGCGCAGGGACAATGAGCAGTTCTTC.

The chain joins TRBV4-1 to TRBJ2-1, with 8 positions matching TRBD2. Trimming took 3 bases from V and 9 from J; bases not matched to a gene: 13. Germline CDR1 MGHRA, CDR2 YSYEKL. The CDR3 has 16 residues. The DNA of the CDR3 is TGCGCCAGCAGCCAGGACCCGGGGGGGGGCGGGTCTGAGCAGTTCTTC. This gives the protein CASSQDPGGGGSEQFF.

The CDR3 loop reads CASSLLYMANQPQHF. CDR3 nucleotides: TGTGCCAGCAGTTTATTATATATGGCTAATCAGCCCCAGCATTTT. V usage is TRBV27 and J usage is TRBJ1-5; D not certain. CDR3 length equals 15 residues. Germline CDR1 MNHEY, CDR2 SMNVEV (reference sequence). V lost 1 base to trimming and J lost 4 bases, with 11 bases between them.

The chain uses TRBV6-5 and TRBJ2-2, with D perhaps TRBD2 (7 bases). Germline assignment: CDR1 MNHEY and CDR2 SVGAGI. V gave up 4 bases and J gave up 0 bases, with 12 bases separating them. The CDR3 runs 16 residues. The CDR3 region is CASSFLGGANTGELFF. CDR3 nucleotide sequence: TGTGCCAGCAGTTTTTTAGGGGGGGCGAACACCGGGGAGCTGTTTTTT.

The CDR3 loop reads CASSQDPAGSSYEQYF. CDR3 DNA sequence: TGCGCCAGCAGCCAAGACCCAGCGGGCAGCTCCTACGAGCAGTACTTC. The V gene is TRBV4-3, the J gene TRBJ2-7, with D possibly TRBD2 on 6 matching bases. The germline CDR1 and CDR2 sequences are LGHNA and YSLEER. Trimming cost V 0 bases and J 0 bases, with 12 bases left between them. The CDR3 has 16 amino acids.

This chain joins TRBV18 and TRBJ1-2; 9 positions agree with TRBD1. CDR3 length: 19 amino acids. Germline V gene lookup returns CDR1 KGHSH and CDR2 LQKENI. With V trimmed by 5 bases and J by 7 bases, 23 bases remained unmatched. The CDR3 region is CASSSQPLLTGGLALGYTF. The CDR3, as DNA: TGTGCCAGCTCATCACAACCCTTACTAACAGGGGGCCTGGCTCTTGGCTACACCTTC.

The chain employs TRBV11-3 and TRBJ1-2; possibly TRBD1 for D (6 bases). V was clipped by 0 bases and J by 3 bases, with 11 bases between them. This CDR3 spans 15 amino acids. Germline V gene data show CDR1 as SGHNT and CDR2 as YENEEA. The CDR3 DNA is TGTGCCAGCAGCTTAGAGCCAGGGGCTGACTATGGCTACACCTTC. This sequence encodes CASSLEPGADYGYTF. Full variable domain (rest looked up from reference TRBV11-3 and TRBJ1-2): EAGVVQSPRYKIIEKKQPVAFWCNPISGHNTLYWYLQNLGQGPELLIRYENEEAVDDSQLPKDRFSAERLKGVDSTLKIQPAELGDSAVYLCASSLEPGADYGYTFGSGTRLTVV.

This sequence joins TRBV15 and TRBJ2-7, with TRBD2 matching 7 bases. Trimming cost V 4 bases and J 3 bases; bases outside gene matches: 3. CDR1 and CDR2 (germline): LNHNV, YYDKDF (reference sequence). CDR3 length: 13 residues. CDR3 in amino acids: CATSNGGSYEQYF. The CDR3 coding sequence is TGTGCCACCAGCAACGGCGGGAGCTACGAGCAGTACTTC.

The chain employs TRBV30 and TRBJ2-1; 9 bases agree with TRBD2. V lost 2 bases to trimming and J lost 2 bases; unmatched junction nucleotides: 16. The CDR3 has 19 residues. Germline CDR1 and CDR2: GTSNPN and SVGIG (reference sequence). The CDR3 nucleotides read TGTGCCTGGAGTCCGAGCCCGGGACTAGCCCACCGCACCTACAATGAGCAGTTCTTC. Amino acid sequence: CAWSPSPGLAHRTYNEQFF.

The rearrangement links TRBV7-9 to TRBJ2-7; TRBD2 is a possible D gene (7 bases). V was pared by 4 bases and J by 2 bases, with 27 bases between. The CDR3 has 19 residues. Germline V lookup: CDR1 SEHNR, CDR2 FQNEAQ (reference sequence). CDR3 DNA: TGTGCCAGCAGCTCTACAATTCGGGGGGCCTCACCCCTAACCTACGAGCAGTACTTC. It translates to CASSSTIRGASPLTYEQYF.

V gene TRBV29-1 combines with J gene TRBJ2-5; 11 bases map to TRBD2. V lost 3 bases, J lost 1 base, and 10 bases stayed unmatched. Germline CDR1 SQVTM, CDR2 ANQGSEA. This CDR3 is 17 amino acids long. CDR3 coding DNA: TGCAGCGTTGAGGGGGCGACTAGCGGGGTCGTCCAAGAGACCCAGTACTTC. Translation: CSVEGATSGVVQETQYF. Drawing the rest from reference TRBV29-1 and TRBJ2-5, the complete variable domain is SAVISQKPSRDICQRGTSLTIQCQVDSQVTMMFWYRQQPGQSLTLIATANQGSEATYESGFVIDKFPISRPNLTFSTLTVSNMSPEDSSIYLCSVEGATSGVVQETQYFGPGTRLLVL.

The chain uses TRBV4-1 and TRBJ2-7, with TRBD1 matching over 9 bases. Germline V gives CDR1 MGHRA, CDR2 YSYEKL. The CDR3 loop spans 16 amino acids. V trimming: 0 bases; J trimming: 4 bases; junction bases outside the gene matches: 7. The CDR3 is CASSQDGGQGWYEQYF. The CDR3 DNA reads TGCGCCAGCAGCCAAGATGGGGGACAGGGATGGTACGAGCAGTACTTC.

The chain has TRBV4-1 and TRBJ2-5, with D possibly TRBD2 on 6 matching bases. The end of the DNA is better explained by TRBJ2-7, so the J call may be wrong. The CDR3 consists of 15 residues. Germline V gives CDR1 MGHRA, CDR2 YSYEKL. The DNA for the CDR3 is TGCGCCAGCAGCCAAGTCGCTAGCGCGGCCTACGAGCAGTACTTC. This gives the protein CASSQVASAAYEQYF.

V gene TRBV10-3 combines with J gene TRBJ1-1; D unclear. The V end lost 0 bases, the J end lost 1 base, and 3 bases lay between the germline ends. This CDR3 has 13 residues. CDR1 and CDR2 (germline): ENHRY, SYGVKD. CDR3 sequence (DNA): TGTGCCATCAGTGAGTCCGGGAACACTGAAGCTTTCTTT. Translating it yields CAISESGNTEAFF.

The genes are TRBV7-2 and TRBJ2-7; 8 bases map to TRBD2. The V gene's germline CDR1 is SGHTA and CDR2 FQGNSA. This CDR3 comprises 17 residues. V trimming: 0 bases; J trimming: 0 bases; junction bases outside the gene matches: 7. As DNA, the CDR3 is TGTGCCAGCAGCTTAGCGGTTAGCGGGGCCTACTCCTACGAGCAGTACTTC. Amino acid sequence: CASSLAVSGAYSYEQYF. Full variable domain (rest looked up from reference TRBV7-2 and TRBJ2-7): GAGVSQSPSNKVTEKGKDVELRCDPISGHTALYWYRQSLGQGLEFLIYFQGNSAPDKSGLPSDRFSAERTGGSVSTLTIQRTQQEDSAVYLCASSLAVSGAYSYEQYFGPGTRLTVT.

The chain couples TRBV6-1 to TRBJ2-2; 9 bases agree with TRBD1. The germline V gene encodes CDR1 MNHNS and CDR2 SASEGT. The CDR3 totals 14 residues. The V and J ends lost 6 bases and 7 bases, in that order; junction bases with no gene match: 6. The CDR3 protein is CASREQGAGGELFF. DNA of the CDR3: TGTGCCAGCAGGGAACAGGGGGCTGGCGGGGAGCTGTTTTTT.

The gene calls are TRBV2 and TRBJ1-1, with 9 bases identical to TRBD1. J was trimmed by 11 bases and V by 2 bases; bases with no gene match: 3. Germline lookup yields CDR1 SNHLY and CDR2 FYNNEI. The CDR3 extends over 12 amino acids. CDR3 sequence: CASSEQGQGAFF. For the CDR3, the DNA is TGTGCCAGCAGTGAACAAGGACAGGGGGCTTTCTTT.

V gene TRBV9 combines with J gene TRBJ2-1; 10 bases map to TRBD2. The germline V gene has CDR1 SGDLS and CDR2 YYNGEE. The CDR3 sequence is 14 residues long. The J segment lost 9 bases and the V segment lost 0 bases, leaving 3 bases of the junction unmatched. In nucleotides, the CDR3 is TGTGCCAGCAGCGTAGGTTTAGCGGGGGGTGAGCAGTTCTTC. This codes for CASSVGLAGGEQFF. Drawing the rest from reference TRBV9 and TRBJ2-1, the complete variable domain is DSGVTQTPKHLITATGQRVTLRCSPRSGDLSVYWYQQSLDQGLQFLIQYYNGEERAKGNILERFSAQQFPDLHSELNLSSLELGDSALYFCASSVGLAGGEQFFGPGTRLTVL.

The V gene is TRBV5-4, the J gene TRBJ2-3; D ambiguous. Germline CDR1 and CDR2: SGHNT and YYREEE (reference sequence). CDR3 length: 16 residues. V dropped 1 base and J dropped 4 bases, with 16 bases sitting between them. CDR3 in amino acids: CASSLMAVFPPDTQYF. The CDR3 DNA is TGTGCCAGCAGCTTGATGGCCGTGTTCCCCCCAGATACGCAGTATTTT.